This TCR beta chain was obtained from a study of CXCR3-negative and CXCR3-positive naive CD8 T cells. Regarding this clonotype: Its antigen is not known.

Findings and limits, study-wide: Naive CXCR3-positive cells had TRB CDR3s more hydrophobic than those of CXCR3-negative naive cells.

The CDR3 sequence is 14 residues long. Germline assignment: CDR1 SGHRS and CDR2 YFSETQ. Via 5' RACE with UMI labels, TRB cDNA libraries were prepared. TCRdb reprocessed the 5' RACE reads and stores each CDR3 protein as one record, lacking DNA. This listing includes some 150,000 distinct CDR3 sequences. The sequenced sample consisted of naive CXCR3+ CD8+ T cells from blood. Subset indicated: CD45RO-CCR7+CD27+CD95- naive CD8+ T cells expressing CXCR3 (TNR3+). This clonotype was obtained from a human donor in good health. Some clones in this sample may be carry-over from other donors' samples. The V gene is TRBV5-1, the J gene TRBJ1-1. CDR3 amino acids: CASSLAWGNTEAFF.